The 27 T cell receptor beta chains in this list originate from one sample, sequenced in a study of blood T cell repertoires in COVID-19. The data were produced by immunoSEQ multiplex PCR, yet TCRdb's version contains in-frame clones alone and is incomplete. The profile covers about 320,000 clones, with roughly 85% appearing a single time and approximately 1.9% taken by the ten largest. The sequenced sample consisted of PBMCs or T cells enriched from blood (not recorded which). Receptors originate from a woman in her 30s who had been exposed to COVID-19.

V is TRBV10-2 and J is TRBJ2-3; D not resolved. Trimming shortened V by 7 bases and J by 4 bases, and 6 bases separated the two germline ends. Germline values: CDR1 WSHSY, CDR2 SAAADI. CDR3 size: 11 residues. CDR3 amino acids: CASMQADTQYF. CDR3 bases: TGCGCCAGCATGCAGGCAGATACGCAGTATTTT.

This clone was recorded a few times. The chain is built from TRBV7-6 and TRBJ1-2; D is unresolved. Trimming took 5 bases from V and 4 from J, leaving 11 bases between them. The CDR3 is made up of 13 amino acids. In germline, CDR1 is SGHVS, CDR2 FNYEAQ. The CDR3 here is CASSANGAYGYTF. The CDR3 DNA reads as TGTGCCAGCAGCGCAAACGGAGCCTATGGCTACACCTTC.

The rearrangement joins TRBV30 to TRBJ1-6; D is unresolved. The CDR3 loop spans 13 amino acids. Germline values: CDR1 GTSNPN, CDR2 SVGIG (reference sequence). V was clipped by 2 bases and J by 8 bases, with 10 bases between them. This chain's CDR3 is CAWSIDRDSPLHF. CDR3 sequence (DNA): TGTGCCTGGAGTATCGACCGGGATTCACCCCTCCACTTT.

CDR3 sequence reads: CASSPREYYGYTF. CDR3 in DNA: TGTGCCAGCTCACCACGGGAGTACTATGGCTACACCTTC. The chain uses TRBV18 and TRBJ1-2; the D is unclear. V was shortened by 1 base and J by 3 bases, with 6 bases between the two germline ends. The CDR3 covers 13 residues. The V gene's germline CDR1 is KGHSH and CDR2 LQKENI.

V usage is TRBV30 and J usage is TRBJ2-7; D gene uncertain. This CDR3 contains 13 residues. CDR1 is GTSNPN and CDR2 is SVGIG in the germline V gene (reference sequence). The V end was cut by 3 bases, the J end by 0 bases, with 9 bases between. In DNA, the CDR3 is TGTGCCTGGAGCTTAGCCCTCTCCTACGAGCAGTACTTC. Protein sequence: CAWSLALSYEQYF.

This sequence joins TRBV3-1 (or the pseudogene TRBV3-2) and TRBJ2-2; TRBD1 might be the D (6 bases). V was shortened by 3 bases and J by 1 base, with 9 bases between the two germline ends. Germline V CDR1 and CDR2: LGHDT, YNNKEL (reference sequence). This CDR3 region has 15 residues. CDR3 sequence: CASSQPGQNTGELFF. As DNA, the CDR3 is TGTGCCAGCAGCCAGCCGGGACAGAACACCGGGGAGCTGTTTTTT.

The V gene is TRBV4-3, the J gene TRBJ2-2, with D perhaps matching TRBD2 (5 bases). The germline CDR1 and CDR2 sequences are LGHNA and YSLEER. There are 16 residues in the CDR3. V was trimmed by 1 base and J by 1 base, leaving 10 bases between them. The CDR3 DNA reads as TGCGCCAGCAGCCAAGCTCGTAGCGAGAACACCGGGGAGCTGTTTTTT. It yields the protein CASSQARSENTGELFF.

V gene TRBV2 combines with J gene TRBJ2-1; 8 nucleotides match TRBD2. This CDR3 comprises 12 residues. The V segment lost 6 bases and the J segment 7 bases; nucleotides outside the gene matches: 2. Germline-derived CDR1 and CDR2 are SNHLY and FYNNEI. CDR3 region: CASSGTRNEQFF. The CDR3 nucleotides are TGTGCCAGCAGCGGGACTAGGAATGAGCAGTTCTTC.

The gene calls are TRBV9 and TRBJ1-3, with 9 bases lining up with TRBD1. Germline V gene data show CDR1 as SGDLS and CDR2 as YYNGEE. After removal of 3 bases from V and 5 bases from J, the junction contained 9 bases not matched to a gene. The CDR3 loop spans 16 amino acids. The CDR3 DNA reads TGTGCCAGCAGCGGAAGGGGACAGGGAAAGCGAAACACCATATATTTT. This codes for CASSGRGQGKRNTIYF.

V usage is TRBV7-8 and J usage is TRBJ2-7; no reliable D call. Trimming removed 1 base from V and 5 bases from J, with 3 bases in between. The CDR3 covers 11 residues. Germline values: CDR1 SGHVS, CDR2 FQNEAQ. CDR3 loop: CASSLDNEQYF. The CDR3 DNA is TGTGCCAGCAGCTTAGACAACGAGCAGTACTTC.

This clone has just one count. This sequence joins TRBV21-1 and TRBJ2-7; TRBD1 is taken as the D call from the table, unchecked against the DNA. TRBV21-1 is an annotated pseudogene. This CDR3 spans 15 amino acids. CDR3: CASSKGVRQGYEQYF. The CDR3 nucleotides are TGTGCCAGCAGCAAAGGGGTTCGGCAGGGCTACGAGCAGTACTTC.

The chain couples TRBV19 to TRBJ1-2, with 11 bases lining up with TRBD1. Looked up from germline, CDR1 is LNHDA and CDR2 is SQIVND (reference sequence). The CDR3 spans 16 residues. The ends lost 3 bases at V and 7 bases at J; junction bases unmatched: 10. CDR3 nucleotides: TGTGCCAGTAGTATCACCGGGACAGGGGGATACAGTGGCTACACCTTC. Residues: CASSITGTGGYSGYTF.

The chain joins TRBV3-1 (or the pseudogene TRBV3-2) to TRBJ1-6; no clear D. The germline V gene encodes CDR1 LGHDT and CDR2 YNNKEL (reference sequence). CDR3 length: 12 amino acids. Trimming removed 2 bases from V and 8 bases from J, with 4 bases in between. The CDR3 region has the DNA TGTGCCAGCAGCCAAACGGATTCACCCCTCCACTTT. It translates to CASSQTDSPLHF.

This clone showed up just once. The rearrangement links TRBV30 to TRBJ2-3; 9 bases match TRBD2. CDR3 length: 14 residues. Trimming removed 7 bases from V and 1 base from J; junction bases left unmatched: 6. CDR1 GTSNPN and CDR2 SVGIG come from the germline V gene (reference sequence). The CDR3 is CAFETSGGTDTQYF. The CDR3 DNA reads TGTGCCTTCGAGACTAGCGGAGGCACAGATACGCAGTATTTT.

This clone has a handful of counts. This chain links TRBV4-1 with TRBJ1-1; 9 nucleotides align to TRBD1. Trimming cost V 1 base and J 11 bases; bases outside gene matches: 8. The length of the CDR3 is 14 residues. Germline CDR1 MGHRA, CDR2 YSYEKL. The CDR3 spells CASSQGPQGAMAFF. In nucleotides, the CDR3 is TGCGCCAGCAGCCAAGGGCCACAGGGGGCGATGGCTTTCTTT.

The chain uses TRBV5-5 and TRBJ1-3; 9 bases agree with TRBD1. This CDR3 is built from 18 residues. The ends lost 2 bases at V and 1 base at J; junction bases unmatched: 10. CDR1 is SGHKS and CDR2 is YYEKEE in the germline V gene (reference sequence). CDR3 in amino acids: CASSFSGQGLISGNTIYF. The CDR3, as DNA: TGTGCCAGCAGCTTTTCGGGACAGGGTTTGATTTCTGGAAACACCATATATTTT.

The V gene is TRBV19, the J gene TRBJ2-1; the match to TRBD2 covers 9 bases. The ends lost 6 bases at V and 5 bases at J; junction bases unmatched: 11. The CDR3 has 16 residues. The germline gives CDR1 LNHDA, CDR2 SQIVND (reference sequence). DNA of the CDR3: TGTGCCAGTAGGAGCCTACTAGCGGGTAACGACAATGAGCAGTTCTTC. Translating gives CASRSLLAGNDNEQFF.

This sequence joins TRBV28 and TRBJ2-3, with TRBD1 identical over 10 bases. This CDR3 is built from 18 residues. The trim removed 3 bases at V and 4 bases at J, leaving 13 bases unmatched. In germline, CDR1 is MDHEN, CDR2 SYDVKM. As DNA, the CDR3 is TGTGCCAGCAGTTTCCCCACGCCGGGACAGGGGTCCTCAGATACGCAGTATTTT. It specifies CASSFPTPGQGSSDTQYF.

This clone was detected only once. The V gene is TRBV7-9, the J gene TRBJ1-2; TRBD1 matches 8 bases. CDR3 length: 15 amino acids. CDR1 and CDR2 from the germline V gene are SEHNR and FQNEAQ (reference sequence). Unmatched junction bases numbered 9, after V lost 5 bases and J lost 4 bases. The CDR3 nucleotides read TGTGCCAGCAGCCCAACCCAGGGGGCCAGCTATGGCTACACCTTC. Protein product: CASSPTQGASYGYTF.

The chain couples TRBV6-5 to TRBJ1-3; D is unclear. This CDR3 has 15 residues. V dropped 0 bases and J dropped 2 bases, with 8 bases sitting between them. Germline-derived CDR1 and CDR2 are MNHEY and SVGAGI. CDR3 sequence reads: CASSYSRLTGNTIYF. In DNA form, the CDR3 reads TGTGCCAGCAGTTACTCGAGATTGACTGGAAACACCATATATTTT.

The chain carries TRBV5-1 and TRBJ2-1; D is unclear. Germline V gene data show CDR1 as SGHRS and CDR2 as YFSETQ. With 0 bases removed from V and 4 bases from J, the gap between germline ends came to 14 bases. The CDR3 is 16 residues long. The CDR3 reads CASSLVSGSGYNEQFF. The CDR3 DNA sequence: TGCGCCAGCAGCTTGGTATCCGGGTCGGGTTACAATGAGCAGTTCTTC. Based on the CDR3 plus reference TRBV5-1 and TRBJ2-1, the full variable domain is KAGVTQTPRYLIKTRGQQVTLSCSPISGHRSVSWYQQTPGQGLQFLFEYFSETQRNKGNFPGRFSGRQFSNSRSEMNVSTLELGDSALYLCASSLVSGSGYNEQFFGPGTRLTVL.

J is TRBJ2-1 and V is TRBV3-1 (or the pseudogene TRBV3-2), with D tentatively TRBD2 (6 bases). This CDR3 is 14 amino acids long. From germline, CDR1 is LGHDT and CDR2 YNNKEL (reference sequence). The ends were cut back, 1 base at V and 6 bases at J, with 10 bases in the middle. DNA for the CDR3: TGTGCCAGCAGCCAAGCCCGGGGGACCAATGAGCAGTTCTTC. It is translated as CASSQARGTNEQFF.

The CDR3 reads CASSLDGLHSASYF. The DNA of the CDR3 is TGTGCCAGCAGCTTAGATGGGCTCCACTCAGCCTCATATTTT. J is TRBJ1-3 and V is TRBV7-6, with D uncertain. CDR1 and CDR2 from the germline V gene are SGHVS and FNYEAQ. The CDR3 is made up of 14 amino acids. V gave up 1 base and J gave up 15 bases, with 19 bases separating them. Drawing the rest from reference TRBV7-6 and TRBJ1-3, the complete variable domain is GAGVSQSPRYKVTKRGQDVALRCDPISGHVSLYWYRQALGQGPEFLTYFNYEAQQDKSGLPNDRFSAERPEGSISTLTIQRTEQRDSAMYRCASSLDGLHSASYFGEGSWLTVV.

V gene TRBV10-3 combines with J gene TRBJ2-5, with a weak D call TRBD2 (5 bases). The CDR3 has 14 amino acids. Trimming pared 0 bases from V and 5 bases from J, leaving 10 bases between. Germline V CDR1 and CDR2: ENHRY, SYGVKD. The CDR3 DNA sequence: TGTGCCATCAGTGAGTCGGATAGCGTGGAGACCCAGTACTTC. Amino acid sequence: CAISESDSVETQYF.

CDR3 sequence reads: CASSIRGDYNEQFF. CDR3 bases: TGTGCCAGCAGCATCCGCGGGGACTACAATGAGCAGTTCTTC. The chain uses TRBV13 and TRBJ2-1, with D possibly matching TRBD2 (6 bases). V was shortened by 5 bases and J by 3 bases, with 11 bases between the two germline ends. This CDR3 comprises 14 residues. CDR1 PRHDT and CDR2 FYEKMQ come from the germline V gene (reference sequence).

The CDR3 nucleotides are TGTGCCAGCAGCGTAGACGCGGGTTATAATGGCTACACCTTC. Translated: CASSVDAGYNGYTF. This sequence joins TRBV9 and TRBJ1-2, with D unclear. The CDR3 is 14 amino acids. V was cut by 0 bases and J by 6 bases, with 12 bases left in between. Germline-derived CDR1 and CDR2 are SGDLS and YYNGEE.

The chain recombines TRBV15 with TRBJ2-2, with TRBD2 matching 8 bases. The CDR3 spans 17 residues. The J segment lost 1 base and the V segment lost 0 bases, leaving 4 bases of the junction unmatched. Germline V lookup: CDR1 LNHNV, CDR2 YYDKDF (reference sequence). For the CDR3, the DNA is TGTGCCACCAGCAGAGATTTCCTAGCGGGGAACACCGGGGAGCTGTTTTTT. This gives the protein CATSRDFLAGNTGELFF.